The TCR beta chain under discussion was sequenced for a study of blood T cell repertoires in COVID-19. V lost 4 bases, J lost 0 bases, and 11 bases lay in between. CDR1 is SGHRS and CDR2 is YFSETQ in the germline V gene. The CDR3 runs 15 residues. Original handling: Counts of nucleated cells, estimated from reference gene primer amplification, were obtained. Sequencing was performed with immunoSEQ multiplex PCR; in TCRdb, only in-frame clones are kept and a portion is missing. V and J calls and clone size are given by that table; D and trimming were obtained from the DNA. The profile shows 70,000 or so clones, about 88% of them singletons.

The TCR was taken from a human donor in a cohort sampled during active COVID-19. The genes are TRBV5-1 and TRBJ1-3, with D unresolved. The sequencing input was peripheral blood. The CDR3 nucleotides read TGCGCCAGCAGCCGGGAGTACGGCTCTGGAAACACCATATATTTT. This codes for CASSREYGSGNTIYF. The variable domain in full, completed from reference TRBV5-1 and TRBJ1-3, reads KAGVTQTPRYLIKTRGQQVTLSCSPISGHRSVSWYQQTPGQGLQFLFEYFSETQRNKGNFPGRFSGRQFSNSRSEMNVSTLELGDSALYLCASSREYGSGNTIYFGEGSWLTVV.